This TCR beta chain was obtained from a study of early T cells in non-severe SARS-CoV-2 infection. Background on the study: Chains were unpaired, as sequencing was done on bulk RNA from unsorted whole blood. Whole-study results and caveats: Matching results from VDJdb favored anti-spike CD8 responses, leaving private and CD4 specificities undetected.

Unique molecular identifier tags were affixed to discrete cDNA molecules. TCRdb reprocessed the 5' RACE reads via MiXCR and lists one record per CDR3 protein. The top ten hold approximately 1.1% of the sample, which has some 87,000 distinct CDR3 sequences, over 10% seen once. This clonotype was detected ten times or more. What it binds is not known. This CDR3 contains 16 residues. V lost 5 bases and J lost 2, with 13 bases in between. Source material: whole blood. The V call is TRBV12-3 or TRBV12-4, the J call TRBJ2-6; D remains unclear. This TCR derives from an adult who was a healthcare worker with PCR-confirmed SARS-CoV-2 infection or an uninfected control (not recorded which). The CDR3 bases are TGTGCCAGCAGTCAATCGCAGAAAACTGGGGCCAACGTCCTGACTTTC. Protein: CASSQSQKTGANVLTF.